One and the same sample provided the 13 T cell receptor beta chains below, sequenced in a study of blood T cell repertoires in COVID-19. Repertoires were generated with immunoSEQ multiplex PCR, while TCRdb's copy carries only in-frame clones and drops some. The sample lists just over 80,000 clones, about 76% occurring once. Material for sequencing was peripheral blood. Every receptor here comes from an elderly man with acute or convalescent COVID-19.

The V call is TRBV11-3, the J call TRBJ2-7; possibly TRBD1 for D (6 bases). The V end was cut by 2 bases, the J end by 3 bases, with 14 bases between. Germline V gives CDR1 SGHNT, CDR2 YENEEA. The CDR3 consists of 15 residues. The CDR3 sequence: CASSLKPGQNYEQYF. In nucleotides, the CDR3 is TGTGCCAGCAGCTTAAAGCCAGGACAGAACTACGAGCAGTACTTC. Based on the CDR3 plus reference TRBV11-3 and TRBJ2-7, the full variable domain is EAGVVQSPRYKIIEKKQPVAFWCNPISGHNTLYWYLQNLGQGPELLIRYENEEAVDDSQLPKDRFSAERLKGVDSTLKIQPAELGDSAVYLCASSLKPGQNYEQYFGPGTRLTVT.

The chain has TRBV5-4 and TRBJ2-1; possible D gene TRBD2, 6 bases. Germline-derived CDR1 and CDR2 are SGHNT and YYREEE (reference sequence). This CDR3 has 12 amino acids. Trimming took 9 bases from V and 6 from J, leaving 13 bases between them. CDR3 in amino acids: CANNSGPNEQFF. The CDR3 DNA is TGTGCCAACAATAGCGGTCCCAATGAGCAGTTCTTC.

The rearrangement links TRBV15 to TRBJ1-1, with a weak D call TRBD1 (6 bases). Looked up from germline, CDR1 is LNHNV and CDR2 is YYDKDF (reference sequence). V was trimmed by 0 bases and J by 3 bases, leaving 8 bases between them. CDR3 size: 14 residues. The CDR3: CATSREGHYTEAFF. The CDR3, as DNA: TGTGCCACCAGCAGAGAGGGACACTACACTGAAGCTTTCTTT.

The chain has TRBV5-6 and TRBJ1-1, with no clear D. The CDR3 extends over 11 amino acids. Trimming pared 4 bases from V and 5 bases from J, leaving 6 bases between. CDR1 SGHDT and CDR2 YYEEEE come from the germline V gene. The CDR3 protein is CASSINTEAFF. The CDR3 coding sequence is TGTGCCAGCAGCATCAATACTGAAGCTTTCTTT.

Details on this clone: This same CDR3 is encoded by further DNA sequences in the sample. Here the CDR3 reads CASSYSGGRGTEAFF. The DNA for the CDR3 is TGTGCCAGCAGTTACTCCGGCGGGCGAGGCACTGAAGCTTTCTTT. J is TRBJ1-1 and V is TRBV6-5; D remains ambiguous. This CDR3 is 15 amino acids long. Germline assignment: CDR1 MNHEY and CDR2 SVGAGI. V was clipped by 0 bases and J by 4 bases, with 12 bases between them.

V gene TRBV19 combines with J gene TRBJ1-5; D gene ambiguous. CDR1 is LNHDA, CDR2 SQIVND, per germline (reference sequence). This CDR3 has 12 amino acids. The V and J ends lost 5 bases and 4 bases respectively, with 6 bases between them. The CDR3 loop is CASSPFNQPQHF. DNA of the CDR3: TGTGCCAGTAGTCCCTTTAATCAGCCCCAGCATTTT.

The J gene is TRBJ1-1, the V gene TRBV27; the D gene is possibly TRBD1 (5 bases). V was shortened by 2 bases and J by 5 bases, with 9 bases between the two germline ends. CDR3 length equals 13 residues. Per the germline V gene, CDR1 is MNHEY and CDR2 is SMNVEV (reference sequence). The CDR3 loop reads CASSLQGGTEAFF. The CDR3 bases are TGTGCCAGCAGTTTACAGGGAGGTACTGAAGCTTTCTTT.

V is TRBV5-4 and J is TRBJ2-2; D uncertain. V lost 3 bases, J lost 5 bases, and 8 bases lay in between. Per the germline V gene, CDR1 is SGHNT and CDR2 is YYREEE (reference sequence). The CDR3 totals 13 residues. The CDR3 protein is CASSSRLTGELFF. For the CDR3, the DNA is TGTGCCAGCAGCTCTAGATTGACCGGGGAGCTGTTTTTT.

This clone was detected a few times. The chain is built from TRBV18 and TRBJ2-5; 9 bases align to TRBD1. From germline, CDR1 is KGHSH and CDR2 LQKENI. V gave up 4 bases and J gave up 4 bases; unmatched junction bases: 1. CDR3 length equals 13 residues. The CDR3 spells CASSQTGGETQYF. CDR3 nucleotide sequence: TGTGCCAGCTCACAGACAGGGGGAGAGACCCAGTACTTC.

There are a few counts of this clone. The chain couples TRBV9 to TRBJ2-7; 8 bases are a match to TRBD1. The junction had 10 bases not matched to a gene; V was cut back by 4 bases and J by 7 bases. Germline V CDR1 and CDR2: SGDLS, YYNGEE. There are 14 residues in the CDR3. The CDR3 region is CASSSGQGGWEQYF. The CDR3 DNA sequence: TGTGCCAGCAGCTCCGGACAGGGAGGATGGGAGCAGTACTTC.

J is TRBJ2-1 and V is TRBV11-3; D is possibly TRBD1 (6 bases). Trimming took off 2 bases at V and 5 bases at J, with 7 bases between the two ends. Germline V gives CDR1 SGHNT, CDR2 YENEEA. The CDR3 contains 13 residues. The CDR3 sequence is CASSLQGNNEQFF. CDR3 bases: TGTGCCAGCAGCTTACAGGGGAACAATGAGCAGTTCTTC.

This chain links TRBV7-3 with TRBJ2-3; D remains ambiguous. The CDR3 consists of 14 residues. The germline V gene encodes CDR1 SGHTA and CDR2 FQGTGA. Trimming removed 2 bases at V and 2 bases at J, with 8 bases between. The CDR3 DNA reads TGTGCCAGCAGCTTATTCACAGCCACAGATACGCAGTATTTT. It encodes CASSLFTATDTQYF.

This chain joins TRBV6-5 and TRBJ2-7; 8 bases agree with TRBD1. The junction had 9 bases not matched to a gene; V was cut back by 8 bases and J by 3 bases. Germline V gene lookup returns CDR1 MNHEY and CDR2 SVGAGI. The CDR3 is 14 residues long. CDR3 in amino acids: CASQVRQGNYEQYF. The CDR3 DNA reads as TGTGCCAGCCAGGTCCGACAGGGGAACTACGAGCAGTACTTC.